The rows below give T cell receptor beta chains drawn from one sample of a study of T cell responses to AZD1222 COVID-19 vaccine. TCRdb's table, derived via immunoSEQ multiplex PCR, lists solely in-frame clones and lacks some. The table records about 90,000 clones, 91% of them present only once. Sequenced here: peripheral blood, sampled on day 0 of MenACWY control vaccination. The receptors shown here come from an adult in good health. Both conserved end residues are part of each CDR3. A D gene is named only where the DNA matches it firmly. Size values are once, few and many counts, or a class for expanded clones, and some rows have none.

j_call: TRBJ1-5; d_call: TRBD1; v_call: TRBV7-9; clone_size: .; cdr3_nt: TGTGCCAGCAGCCCCGGGACAGGGAGCAATCAGCCCCAGCATTTT; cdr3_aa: CASSPGTGSNQPQHF
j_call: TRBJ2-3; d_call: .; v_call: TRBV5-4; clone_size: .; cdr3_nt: TGTGCCAGCAGCCGAAATAGCGGAAGTGAAGATACGCAGTATTTT; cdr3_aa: CASSRNSGSEDTQYF
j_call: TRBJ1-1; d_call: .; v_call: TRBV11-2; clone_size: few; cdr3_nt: TGTGCCAGCAACAGGATGAACACTGAAGCTTTCTTT; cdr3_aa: CASNRMNTEAFF
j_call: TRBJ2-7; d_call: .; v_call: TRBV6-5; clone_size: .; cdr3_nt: TGTGCCAGCCACTCCCCCCAGGGAATTCACGAGCAGTACTTC; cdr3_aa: CASHSPQGIHEQYF
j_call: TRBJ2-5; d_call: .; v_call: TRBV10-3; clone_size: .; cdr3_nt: TGTGCCATCAGTGAGTCGGCTACGGGGGAGACCCAGTACTTC; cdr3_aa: CAISESATGETQYF
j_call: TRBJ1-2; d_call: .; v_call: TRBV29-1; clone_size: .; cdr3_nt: TGCAGCGTTGCCGCGGGAGATAACTATGGCTACACCTTC; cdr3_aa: CSVAAGDNYGYTF
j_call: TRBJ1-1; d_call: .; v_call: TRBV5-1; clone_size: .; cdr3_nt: TGCGCCAGCAGCCCGCGGACGGGATACACTGAAGCTTTCTTT; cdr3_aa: CASSPRTGYTEAFF
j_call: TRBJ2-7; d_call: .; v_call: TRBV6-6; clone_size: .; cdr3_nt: TGTGCCACCGCGGACCTTCGAGGGTACGAGCAGTACTTC; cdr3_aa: CATADLRGYEQYF
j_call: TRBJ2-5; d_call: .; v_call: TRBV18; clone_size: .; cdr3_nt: TGTGCCAGCTCCGTACAGCAAGAGACCCAGTACTTC; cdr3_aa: CASSVQQETQYF
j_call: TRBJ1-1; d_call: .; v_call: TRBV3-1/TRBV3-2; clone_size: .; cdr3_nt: TGTGCCAGCAGCCAAGATCCGGGCTACACTGAAGCTTTCTTT; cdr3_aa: CASSQDPGYTEAFF
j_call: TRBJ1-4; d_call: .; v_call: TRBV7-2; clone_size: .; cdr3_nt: TGTGCCAGCAGCTTAGTGGCAGGTGTTGTGGAAAAACTGTTTTTT; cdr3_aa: CASSLVAGVVEKLFF
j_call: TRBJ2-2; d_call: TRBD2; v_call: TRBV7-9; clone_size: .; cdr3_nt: TGTGCCAGCAGCTTCGCGGGAGCGCCCGGGGAGCTGTTTTTT; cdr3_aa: CASSFAGAPGELFF
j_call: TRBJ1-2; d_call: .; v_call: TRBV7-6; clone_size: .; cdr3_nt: TGTGCCAGCAGCCTGAACAGGGATAGTAACTATGGCTACACCTTC; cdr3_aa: CASSLNRDSNYGYTF
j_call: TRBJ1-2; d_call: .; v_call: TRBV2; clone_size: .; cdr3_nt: TGTGCCAGCACTCAAGGGCGGCAGGGAGGCTACACCTTC; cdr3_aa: CASTQGRQGGYTF
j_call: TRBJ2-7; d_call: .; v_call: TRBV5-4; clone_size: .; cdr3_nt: TGTGCCAGCAGCTTCCAGACAGAGAAGTACGAGCAGTACTTC; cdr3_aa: CASSFQTEKYEQYF
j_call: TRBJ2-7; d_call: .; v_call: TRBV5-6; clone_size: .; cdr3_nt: TGTGCCAGCAGCTTGTTTGGTGGAAGGAGCTCCTACGAGCAGTACTTC; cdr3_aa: CASSLFGGRSSYEQYF
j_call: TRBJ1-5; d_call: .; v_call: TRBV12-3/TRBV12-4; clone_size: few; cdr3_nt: TGTGCCAGCAGGGGGGCGGGTCAGCCCCAGCATTTT; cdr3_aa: CASRGAGQPQHF
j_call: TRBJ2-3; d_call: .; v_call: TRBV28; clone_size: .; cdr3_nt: TGTGCCAGCAGTAAATCCCCTTCTGAAGATACGCAGTATTTT; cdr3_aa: CASSKSPSEDTQYF
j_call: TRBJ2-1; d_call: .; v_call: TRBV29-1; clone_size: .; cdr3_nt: TGCAGCGGTGGCCACGGTTACAATGAGCAGTTCTTC; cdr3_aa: CSGGHGYNEQFF
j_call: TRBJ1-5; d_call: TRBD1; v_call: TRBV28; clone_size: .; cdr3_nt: TGTGCCAGCAGTTCCGGGACAGCGGGGAGGCAGCCCCAGCATTTT; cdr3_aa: CASSSGTAGRQPQHF
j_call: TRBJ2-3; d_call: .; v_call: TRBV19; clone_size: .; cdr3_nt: TGTGCCAGTAGTATTTCGTCTGGGGCAGGGCGGGGGCAGGATACGCAGTATTTT; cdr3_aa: CASSISSGAGRGQDTQYF
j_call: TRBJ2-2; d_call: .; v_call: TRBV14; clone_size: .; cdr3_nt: TGTGCCAGCAGCCAAGGATTAACCGGGGAGCTGTTTTTT; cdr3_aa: CASSQGLTGELFF
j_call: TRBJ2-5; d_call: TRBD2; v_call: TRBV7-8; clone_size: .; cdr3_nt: TGTGCCAGCAGCTTACCCGGGGGGGGCGGAGAGACCCAGTACTTC; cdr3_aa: CASSLPGGGGETQYF
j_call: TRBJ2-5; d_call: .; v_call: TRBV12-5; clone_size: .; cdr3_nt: TGTGCTAGTGGTCTTGCTGGGGGGAAGACCCAGTACTTC; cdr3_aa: CASGLAGGKTQYF
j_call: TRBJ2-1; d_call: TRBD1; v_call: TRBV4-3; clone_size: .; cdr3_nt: TGCGCCAGCAGCCAAGAACAGGGGGCTGAGCAGTTCTTC; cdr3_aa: CASSQEQGAEQFF
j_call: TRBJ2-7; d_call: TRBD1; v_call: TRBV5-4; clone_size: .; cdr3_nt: TGTGCCAGCAGCTTGGGGGGGACAGACCTACGCGAGCAGTACTTC; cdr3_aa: CASSLGGTDLREQYF
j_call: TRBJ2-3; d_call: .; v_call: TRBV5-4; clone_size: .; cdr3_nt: TGTGCCAGCAGCCTAGGGGACGGCGAGCGGGATACGCAGTATTTT; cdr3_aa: CASSLGDGERDTQYF
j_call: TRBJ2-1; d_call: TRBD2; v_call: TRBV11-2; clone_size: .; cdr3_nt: TGTGCCAGCAGCCCCTGGACTAGCGAGTACAATGAGCAGTTCTTC; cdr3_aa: CASSPWTSEYNEQFF
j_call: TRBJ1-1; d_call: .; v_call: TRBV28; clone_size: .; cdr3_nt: TGTGCCAGCAGTCAAATGTGGGCGAACACTGAAGCTTTCTTT; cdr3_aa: CASSQMWANTEAFF
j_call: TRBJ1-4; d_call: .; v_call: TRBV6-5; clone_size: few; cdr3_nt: TGTGCCAGCGGGACTAATGAAAAACTGTTTTTT; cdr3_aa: CASGTNEKLFF
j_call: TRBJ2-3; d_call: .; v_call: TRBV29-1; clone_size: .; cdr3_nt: TGCAGCGTTGACCTGGCAGCAGATACGCAGTATTTT; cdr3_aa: CSVDLAADTQYF
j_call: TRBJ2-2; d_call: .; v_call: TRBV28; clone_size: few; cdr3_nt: TGTGCCAGCAGTCCCCTCGGCGGCGGGCCCGGGGAGCTGTTTTTT; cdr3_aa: CASSPLGGGPGELFF
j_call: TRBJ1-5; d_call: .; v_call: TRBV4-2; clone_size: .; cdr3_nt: TGTGCCAGCAGCCAAGGCTCAAATCAGCCCCAGCATTTT; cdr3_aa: CASSQGSNQPQHF
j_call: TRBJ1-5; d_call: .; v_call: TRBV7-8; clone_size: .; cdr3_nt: TGTGCCAGCTCGAATCGGGACCTAAACCTATATAGCAATCAGCCCCAGCATTTT; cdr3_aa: CASSNRDLNLYSNQPQHF
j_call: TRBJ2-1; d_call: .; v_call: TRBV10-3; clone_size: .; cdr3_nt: TGTGCCATCGGGAATGAGCAGTTCTTC; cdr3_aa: CAIGNEQFF
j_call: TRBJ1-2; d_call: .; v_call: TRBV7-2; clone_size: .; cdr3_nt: TGTGCCAGCAGCTCACAGGGCACTAACTATGGCTACACCTTC; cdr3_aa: CASSSQGTNYGYTF
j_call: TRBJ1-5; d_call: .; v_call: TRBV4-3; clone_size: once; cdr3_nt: TGCGCCAGCAGCCAAGATTTCACAGGTGGGCAGCCCCAGCATTTT; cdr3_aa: CASSQDFTGGQPQHF
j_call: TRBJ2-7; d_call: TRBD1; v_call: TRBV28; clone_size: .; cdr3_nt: TGTGCCAGCAGTTTTTCGACAGGGAACTACGAGCAGTACTTC; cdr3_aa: CASSFSTGNYEQYF
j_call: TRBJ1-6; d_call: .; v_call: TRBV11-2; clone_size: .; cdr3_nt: TGTGCCAGCAGCCCCGAGGTTGGCTCACCCCTCCACTTT; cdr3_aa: CASSPEVGSPLHF
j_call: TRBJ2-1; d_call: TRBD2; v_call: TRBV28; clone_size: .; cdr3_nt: TGTGCCAGCAGTGAACCCAGCGGGAGATTAAGGAATGAGCAGTTCTTC; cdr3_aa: CASSEPSGRLRNEQFF
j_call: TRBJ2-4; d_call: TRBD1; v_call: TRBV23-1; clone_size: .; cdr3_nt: TGCGCCAGCAGTCAAGGGACAGAGAACATTCAGTACTTC; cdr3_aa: CASSQGTENIQYF
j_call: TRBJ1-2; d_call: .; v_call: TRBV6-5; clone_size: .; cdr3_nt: TGTGCCAGCAGTCCCAGCTATGGCTACACCTTC; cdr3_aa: CASSPSYGYTF
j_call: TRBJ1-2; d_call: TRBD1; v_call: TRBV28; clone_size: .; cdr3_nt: TGTGCCAGCAGTTTATCCGCCGGGACAGGGGGCCTTAGATATGGCTACACCTTC; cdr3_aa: CASSLSAGTGGLRYGYTF
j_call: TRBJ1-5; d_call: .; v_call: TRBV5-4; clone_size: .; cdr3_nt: TGTGCCAGCAGCTTGGAGGACCAGCCCCAGCATTTT; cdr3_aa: CASSLEDQPQHF
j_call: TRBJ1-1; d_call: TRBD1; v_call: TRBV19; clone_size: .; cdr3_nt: TGTGCCAGTAGTATTAAGGGGGCCATGAACACTGAAGCTTTCTTT; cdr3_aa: CASSIKGAMNTEAFF
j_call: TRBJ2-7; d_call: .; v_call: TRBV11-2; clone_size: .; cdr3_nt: TGTGCCAGCAGCTTAGGTTCTAGTGGCAACTACTACGAGCAGTACTTC; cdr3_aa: CASSLGSSGNYYEQYF
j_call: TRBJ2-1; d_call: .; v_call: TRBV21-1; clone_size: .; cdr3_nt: TGTGCCAGCAGCAAACACCTGACTAGCGGGATTTCCGATGAGCAGTTCTTC; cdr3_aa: CASSKHLTSGISDEQFF
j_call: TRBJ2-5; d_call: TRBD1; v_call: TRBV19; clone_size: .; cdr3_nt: TGTGCCAGTAGTGAATCCGGGACAGGGGTTTTCGAGACCCAGTACTTC; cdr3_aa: CASSESGTGVFETQYF
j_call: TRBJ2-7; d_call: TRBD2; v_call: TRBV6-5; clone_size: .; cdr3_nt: TGTGCCAGCAGTTACTCGGGACTAGCGGGATCCTACGAGCAGTACTTC; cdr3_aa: CASSYSGLAGSYEQYF
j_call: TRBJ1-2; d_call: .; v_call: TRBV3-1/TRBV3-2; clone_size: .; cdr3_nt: TGTGCCAGCAGTCGAGAGGGGTACAACTATGGCTACACCTTC; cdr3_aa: CASSREGYNYGYTF
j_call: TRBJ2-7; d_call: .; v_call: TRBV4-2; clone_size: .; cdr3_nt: TGTGCCAGCAGCCCCCCGGGCTCGGTGAACGAGCAGTACTTC; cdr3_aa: CASSPPGSVNEQYF
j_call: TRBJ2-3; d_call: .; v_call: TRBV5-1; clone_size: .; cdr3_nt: TGCGCCAGCAGCTCCGCGGGGGCCCCCACAGATACGCAGTATTTT; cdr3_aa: CASSSAGAPTDTQYF
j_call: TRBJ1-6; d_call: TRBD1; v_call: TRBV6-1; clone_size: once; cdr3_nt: TGTGCCAGCAGTGAGTTGGACAGGGGAAATTCACCCCTCCACTTT; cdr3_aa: CASSELDRGNSPLHF
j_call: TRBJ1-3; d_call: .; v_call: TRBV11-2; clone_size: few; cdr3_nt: TGTGCCAGCAGCTTAGAGGCCACGGCTGGAAACACCATATATTTT; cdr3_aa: CASSLEATAGNTIYF